This paragraph covers one T cell receptor (beta chain) sequence. Its antigen is as yet unknown. The CDR3 has 13 amino acids. Germline V gene sequence: CDR1 DFQATT, CDR2 SNEGSKA (reference sequence). Trimming removed 6 bases at V and 6 bases at J, with 18 bases between. The source of the sample is a study of identical twins. Study-wide results and limits: Not following the same donors, the study drew its conclusions from cross-sectional statistical analysis. Excess sharing between twins was weaker in beta out-of-frame sequences. In cord blood, abundant beta clonotypes had fewer insertions; memory showed no trend. Out-of-frame alpha sequences shared between twins exhibited an excess of low generation probability.

TCRdb recomputed calls from the 5' RACE reads with MiXCR, one row per CDR3 protein. The table has about 530,000 distinct CDR3 sequences, about 16% seen once. This sample also appeared in a second study, on yellow fever vaccine responses in identical twins.

V usage is TRBV20-1 and J usage is TRBJ2-7; D not resolved. The sequence came from a woman aged 18 to 35 in good health. Sequencing used CD4+ T cells sorted from blood. For the CDR3, the DNA is TGCAGTGCCGAACGACCCGAGCGCTCCGAGCAGTACTTC. Its translation is CSAERPERSEQYF.